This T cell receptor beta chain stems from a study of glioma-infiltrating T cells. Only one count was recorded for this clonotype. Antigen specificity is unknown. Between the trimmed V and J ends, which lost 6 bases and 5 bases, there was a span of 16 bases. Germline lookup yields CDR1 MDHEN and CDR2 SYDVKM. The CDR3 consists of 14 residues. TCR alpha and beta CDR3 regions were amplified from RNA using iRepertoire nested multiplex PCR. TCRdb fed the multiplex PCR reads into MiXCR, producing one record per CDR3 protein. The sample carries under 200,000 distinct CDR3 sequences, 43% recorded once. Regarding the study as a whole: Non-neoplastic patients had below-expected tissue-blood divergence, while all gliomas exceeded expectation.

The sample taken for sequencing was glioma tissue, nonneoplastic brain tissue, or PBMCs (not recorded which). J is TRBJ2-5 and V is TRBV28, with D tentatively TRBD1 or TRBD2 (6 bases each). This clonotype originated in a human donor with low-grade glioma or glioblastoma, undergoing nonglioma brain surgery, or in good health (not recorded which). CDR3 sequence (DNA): TGTGCCAGCAGATTTGGCTCGGGGGCCGAGACCCAGTACTTC. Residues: CASRFGSGAETQYF.